These 29 T cell receptor beta chains originate from one sample sequenced in a study of shared clonotypes between healthy human individuals. Produced via immunoSEQ multiplex PCR; TCRdb's table is partial and in-frame only. The sample includes about 710,000 clones, roughly 72% of them seen just once. Sequencing was performed on memory CD4+ T cells sorted from blood. The subset here: CD45RA-negative fraction. Receptor source: a woman aged 25 to 39 in good health.

Concerning this clone itself: The sample holds other DNA sequences that translate to the same CDR3. This chain uses TRBV27 with TRBJ2-6; D is undetermined. Trimming stripped 4 bases from V and 0 bases from J, with 7 bases between. CDR3 length: 15 residues. The germline gives CDR1 MNHEY, CDR2 SMNVEV (reference sequence). The CDR3 DNA reads as TGTGCCAGCAGTTCCTTAAGCTCTGGGGCCAACGTCCTGACTTTC. Translating it yields CASSSLSSGANVLTF.

The chain recombines TRBV5-1 with TRBJ2-3; 9 bases are shared with TRBD1. Germline CDR1 SGHRS, CDR2 YFSETQ. The CDR3 has 15 amino acids. Germline trimming cut 5 bases from V and 0 bases from J; bases unmatched to any gene: 4. The CDR3 region is CASRDRGHSTDTQYF. In DNA, the CDR3 is TGCGCCAGCAGGGACAGGGGTCATAGCACAGATACGCAGTATTTT. Variable domain in full (rest from reference TRBV5-1 and TRBJ2-3): KAGVTQTPRYLIKTRGQQVTLSCSPISGHRSVSWYQQTPGQGLQFLFEYFSETQRNKGNFPGRFSGRQFSNSRSEMNVSTLELGDSALYLCASRDRGHSTDTQYFGPGTRLTVL.

This clone has a handful of counts. V usage is TRBV30 and J usage is TRBJ2-7; a weak D match, TRBD2 (6 bases). The ends were cut back, 3 bases at V and 7 bases at J, with 31 bases in the middle. This CDR3 has 18 amino acids. Germline V gene sequence: CDR1 GTSNPN, CDR2 SVGIG (reference sequence). The CDR3 bases are TGTGCCTGGAGGGAGGACCGAACTAGCTTTGGGGCCAAACGGGAGCAGTACTTC. Translation: CAWREDRTSFGAKREQYF.

This sequence joins TRBV6-5 and TRBJ2-2, with D perhaps matching TRBD1 (6 bases). This CDR3 spans 14 amino acids. V lost 4 bases and J 1 base, leaving 7 bases between the germline ends. Germline loops: CDR1 MNHEY, CDR2 SVGAGI. The CDR3 here is CASSWGQNTGELFF. The CDR3 DNA reads TGTGCCAGCAGTTGGGGGCAGAACACCGGGGAGCTGTTTTTT.

This chain links TRBV28 with TRBJ2-7; 7 bases match TRBD1. CDR1 MDHEN and CDR2 SYDVKM come from the germline V gene. The V segment lost 6 bases and the J segment 4 bases; nucleotides outside the gene matches: 21. The CDR3 extends over 18 amino acids. Here the CDR3 reads CASSRDTIQGTRLYEQYF. The CDR3 DNA is TGTGCCAGCAGCCGAGACACCATACAGGGGACCAGACTATACGAGCAGTACTTC.

The rearrangement joins TRBV2 to TRBJ2-1, with TRBD2 as a possible D gene (5 bases). CDR1 and CDR2 (germline): SNHLY, FYNNEI. The CDR3 is 13 residues long. The germline V and J ends were trimmed by 8 bases and 3 bases, with 11 bases remaining between them. The CDR3 DNA sequence: TGTGCCAGCTGCGTAGGGAGCTACAATGAGCAGTTCTTC. Protein: CASCVGSYNEQFF.

The chain carries TRBV4-1 and TRBJ2-1, with D uncertain. The CDR3 totals 19 residues. Germline-derived CDR1 and CDR2 are MGHRA and YSYEKL. V was trimmed by 2 bases and J by 0 bases, leaving 20 bases between them. The CDR3 DNA reads as TGCGCCAGCAGCCAATTCCCCTCTATCGCAGTATACTCCTACAATGAGCAGTTCTTC. As protein: CASSQFPSIAVYSYNEQFF.

This chain connects TRBV18 to TRBJ1-2; 7 bases map to TRBD1. The CDR3 sequence is 17 residues long. From germline, CDR1 is KGHSH and CDR2 LQKENI. The V segment lost 0 bases and the J segment 6 bases; nucleotides outside the gene matches: 13. The CDR3 reads CASSPPNSETGKNGYTF. The CDR3 bases are TGTGCCAGCTCACCACCTAATTCCGAGACAGGGAAGAATGGCTACACCTTC.

The chain uses TRBV5-1 and TRBJ1-2; 9 bases are a match to TRBD1. Per germline, CDR1 SGHRS and CDR2 YFSETQ. The CDR3 contains 15 residues. Trimming at V came to 3 bases and at J to 7 bases, leaving 10 bases not matched to a gene. Here the CDR3 reads CASSSSTGGAFGYTF. The CDR3 bases are TGCGCCAGCAGCTCCTCCACAGGGGGCGCGTTTGGCTACACCTTC.

The genes are TRBV11-2 and TRBJ2-5; TRBD2 aligns across 13 bases. The CDR3 totals 15 residues. J gave up 2 bases and V 5 bases, and 2 bases lay outside the gene matches. CDR1 is SGHAT, CDR2 FQNNGV, per germline. CDR3 sequence: CASSQGLAGQETQYF. The DNA for the CDR3 is TGTGCCAGCAGCCAGGGACTAGCGGGACAAGAGACCCAGTACTTC.

Of note for this clone: Other DNA sequences from this sample encode an identical CDR3 as well. The chain joins TRBV19 to TRBJ2-3, with a possible D match to TRBD2 (5 bases). This CDR3 region has 15 residues. Germline lookup yields CDR1 LNHDA and CDR2 SQIVND (reference sequence). V lost 4 bases and J lost 0, with 11 bases in between. CDR3 sequence reads: CASSKRTGSTDTQYF. In DNA, the CDR3 is TGTGCCAGTAGTAAAAGGACGGGGAGCACAGATACGCAGTATTTT.

V and J are TRBV9 and TRBJ2-7, with TRBD1 matching 10 bases. The CDR3 consists of 15 residues. Germline V gives CDR1 SGDLS, CDR2 YYNGEE. Trimming at V came to 4 bases and at J to 2 bases, leaving 6 bases not matched to a gene. The CDR3 nucleotides are TGTGCCAGCAGCCCCGGGACAGGGGCTACCTACGAGCAGTACTTC. Translated, it gives CASSPGTGATYEQYF. Based on the CDR3 plus reference TRBV9 and TRBJ2-7, the full variable domain is DSGVTQTPKHLITATGQRVTLRCSPRSGDLSVYWYQQSLDQGLQFLIQYYNGEERAKGNILERFSAQQFPDLHSELNLSSLELGDSALYFCASSPGTGATYEQYFGPGTRLTVT.

The chain uses TRBV28 and TRBJ2-2; 9 nucleotides agree with TRBD1. Germline V gene lookup returns CDR1 MDHEN and CDR2 SYDVKM. The V and J ends lost 0 bases and 6 bases, in that order; junction bases with no gene match: 5. CDR3 length equals 16 residues. The CDR3 bases are TGTGCCAGCAGTTTATGGGGGACAGGGAGGGCCGGGGAGCTGTTTTTT. Encoded protein: CASSLWGTGRAGELFF. Looking up the rest from reference TRBV28 and TRBJ2-2 gives the full variable domain: DVKVTQSSRYLVKRTGEKVFLECVQDMDHENMFWYRQDPGLGLRLIYFSYDVKMKEKGDIPEGYSVSREKKERFSLILESASTNQTSMYLCASSLWGTGRAGELFFGEGSRLTVL.

The chain employs TRBV2 and TRBJ1-4, with D perhaps TRBD1 (6 bases). Trimming took 9 bases from V and 7 from J, leaving 18 bases between them. This CDR3 is built from 14 residues. Germline V gene sequence: CDR1 SNHLY, CDR2 FYNNEI. The CDR3 nucleotides read TGTGCCAGTAGGGGGGGTGGCGGAATTGAAAAACTGTTTTTT. This codes for CASRGGGGIEKLFF.

V is TRBV6-5 and J is TRBJ1-5, with 10 bases fitting TRBD1. Germline V gene lookup returns CDR1 MNHEY and CDR2 SVGAGI. The CDR3 spans 14 residues. J gave up 7 bases and V 8 bases, and 8 bases lay outside the gene matches. CDR3 nucleotides: TGTGCCAGCCGAGGACAGGGGGTAAGCCAGCCCCAGCATTTT. Its translation is CASRGQGVSQPQHF.

This clone was observed a few times. Other DNA sequences from this sample encode an identical CDR3 as well. CDR3 DNA sequence: TGTGCCAGCAGCCCCGGGGACTATGGCTACACCTTC. This sequence encodes CASSPGDYGYTF. This chain uses TRBV11-2 with TRBJ1-2, with D unresolved. There are 12 residues in the CDR3. In germline, CDR1 is SGHAT, CDR2 FQNNGV. V lost 5 bases, J lost 3 bases, and 7 bases lay in between. Full variable domain (rest looked up from reference TRBV11-2 and TRBJ1-2): EAGVAQSPRYKIIEKRQSVAFWCNPISGHATLYWYQQILGQGPKLLIQFQNNGVVDDSQLPKDRFSAERLKGVDSTLKIQPAKLEDSAVYLCASSPGDYGYTFGSGTRLTVV.

The rearrangement links TRBV5-1 to TRBJ2-7; 8 positions match TRBD2. The CDR3 runs 16 residues. Germline V CDR1 and CDR2: SGHRS, YFSETQ. V shed 1 base and J 4 bases; nucleotides not matched to a gene: 10. CDR3 nucleotides: TGCGCCAGCAGCTTGCCGGCGGGAGGCCCCGGGTACGAGCAGTACTTC. Protein: CASSLPAGGPGYEQYF.

This clone was counted between two and nine times. J is TRBJ2-7 and V is TRBV15, with 8 bases that match TRBD2. Germline loops: CDR1 LNHNV, CDR2 YYDKDF (reference sequence). Germline trimming cut 3 bases from V and 4 bases from J; bases unmatched to any gene: 8. CDR3 length equals 15 residues. The DNA of the CDR3 is TGTGCCACCAGCAGGAGCGGGAGTCTTATTTACGAGCAGTACTTC. Its translation is CATSRSGSLIYEQYF.

The V call is TRBV5-1, the J call TRBJ2-3, with 11 bases identical to TRBD2. In germline, CDR1 is SGHRS, CDR2 YFSETQ. The CDR3 totals 16 residues. V shed 3 bases, J shed 0 bases, and the junction held 3 bases outside the gene matches. CDR3 nucleotides: TGCGCCAGCAGCTATGGGACTAGCGGTAGCACAGATACGCAGTATTTT. Translation: CASSYGTSGSTDTQYF.

The rearrangement links TRBV28 to TRBJ1-1; 8 bases are shared with TRBD1. The length of the CDR3 is 14 residues. Losses at the gene ends were 8 bases for V and 4 bases for J; bases not matched to a gene: 9. In germline, CDR1 is MDHEN, CDR2 SYDVKM. CDR3 residues: CASYSRTGLTEAFF. The CDR3, as DNA: TGTGCCAGCTACTCGAGGACAGGGCTCACTGAAGCTTTCTTT.

The chain recombines TRBV7-6 with TRBJ2-2, with D perhaps assigned TRBD1 or TRBD2 (5 bases each). The V and J ends lost 6 bases and 1 base respectively, with 12 bases between them. Per germline, CDR1 SGHVS and CDR2 FNYEAQ. The CDR3 is 15 amino acids. The CDR3 sequence: CASRRDGGNTGELFF. The CDR3 DNA sequence: TGTGCCAGCAGGAGGGACGGCGGGAACACCGGGGAGCTGTTTTTT.

The V gene is TRBV7-3, the J gene TRBJ2-1; 8 nucleotides agree with TRBD2. The CDR3 runs to 17 residues. The germline gives CDR1 SGHTA, CDR2 FQGTGA. Germline trimming cut 4 bases from V and 6 bases from J; bases unmatched to any gene: 14. The CDR3 DNA follows: TGTGCCAGCAGCTCGACCCCCAGCGGGAGATTTACCAATGAGCAGTTCTTC. Translated, it gives CASSSTPSGRFTNEQFF.

This chain links TRBV7-2 with TRBJ1-4; 10 nucleotides line up with TRBD1. Unmatched junction bases numbered 1, after V lost 4 bases and J lost 5 bases. This CDR3 spans 14 amino acids. Germline values: CDR1 SGHTA, CDR2 FQGNSA. The CDR3 spells CASSWGQGNEKLFF. The CDR3 DNA follows: TGTGCCAGCAGCTGGGGACAGGGGAATGAAAAACTGTTTTTT.

The chain has TRBV19 and TRBJ2-7, with D perhaps TRBD1 or TRBD2 (6 bases each). CDR3 length: 15 amino acids. Trimming removed 3 bases at V and 4 bases at J, with 16 bases between. The germline gives CDR1 LNHDA, CDR2 SQIVND (reference sequence). The CDR3 DNA reads as TGTGCCAGTAGTATCGGGGGCAGTGGCTTTTACGAGCAGTACTTC. Its translation: CASSIGGSGFYEQYF.

The genes are TRBV11-2 and TRBJ2-1; D gene uncertain. The CDR3 runs to 15 residues. Trimming pared 1 base from V and 1 base from J, leaving 8 bases between. Germline assignment: CDR1 SGHAT and CDR2 FQNNGV. The CDR3 DNA reads TGTGCCAGCAGCTTAGTACTCAATTCCTACAATGAGCAGTTCTTC. Its translation: CASSLVLNSYNEQFF. The full variable domain, with the rest looked up from reference TRBV11-2 and TRBJ2-1, is EAGVAQSPRYKIIEKRQSVAFWCNPISGHATLYWYQQILGQGPKLLIQFQNNGVVDDSQLPKDRFSAERLKGVDSTLKIQPAKLEDSAVYLCASSLVLNSYNEQFFGPGTRLTVL.

The chain carries TRBV7-8 and TRBJ1-1, with TRBD1 identical over 8 bases. The V segment lost 5 bases and the J segment 7 bases; nucleotides outside the gene matches: 12. The CDR3 runs to 15 residues. The germline CDR1 and CDR2 sequences are SGHVS and FQNEAQ. CDR3: CASSPSPGQGVEAFF. The CDR3 DNA sequence: TGTGCCAGCAGCCCATCTCCAGGACAGGGCGTTGAAGCTTTCTTT.

This rearrangement joins TRBV2 to TRBJ2-1; the match to TRBD1 covers 8 bases. The CDR3 length is 15 residues. Unmatched junction bases numbered 7, after V lost 6 bases and J lost 3 bases. Germline assignment: CDR1 SNHLY and CDR2 FYNNEI. CDR3 nucleotide sequence: TGTGCCAGCAGAAGAGAACAGGGGGGCTACAATGAGCAGTTCTTC. Translation gives CASRREQGGYNEQFF.

This clone was observed many times. The chain couples TRBV4-1 to TRBJ2-2; 13 positions match TRBD2. Germline trimming cut 4 bases from V and 0 bases from J; bases unmatched to any gene: 11. Germline CDR1 MGHRA, CDR2 YSYEKL. The CDR3 has 20 amino acids. The DNA of the CDR3 is TGCGCCAGCAGCCCTCGGACTAGCGGGAGCCTCCTCGCGAACACCGGGGAGCTGTTTTTT. It codes for CASSPRTSGSLLANTGELFF.

The chain combines TRBV5-4 with TRBJ2-3; D may correspond to TRBD1 or TRBD2 (5 bases each). The germline V gene encodes CDR1 SGHNT and CDR2 YYREEE (reference sequence). V gave up 0 bases and J gave up 3 bases, with 11 bases separating them. The CDR3 runs to 15 residues. The CDR3 nucleotides read TGTGCCAGCAGCTTGGATGGGGGAGTTACAGATACGCAGTATTTT. Translation gives CASSLDGGVTDTQYF.